The rows below give T cell receptor beta chains drawn from one sample of a study. One entry per CDR3 protein, called by TCRdb with MiXCR from the 5' RACE reads. This sample has approximately 60,000 distinct CDR3 sequences, with 20% to 25% found just once. The sequenced material came from tumor-infiltrating Tregs sorted from the breast tumor. The receptors come from a female donor with breast cancer. Each CDR3 is given with its conserved first and last residue. D genes are given only for firm matches. Rows give clone size only sometimes, using once, few, many, or a class for an expanded clone.

CDR3 protein: CATPPGLDF; CDR3 DNA: TGTGCCACCCCCCCAGGGCTAGACTTC; clone size: .; J gene: TRBJ2-5; D gene: .; V gene: TRBV15
CDR3 protein: CASSLPKVNQPQHF; CDR3 DNA: TGTGCCAGCAGTCTACCTAAGGTCAATCAGCCCCAGCATTTT; clone size: few; J gene: TRBJ1-5; D gene: .; V gene: TRBV28
CDR3 protein: CASSLGVGAEAFF; CDR3 DNA: TGCGCCAGCAGCTTGGGTGTGGGGGCTGAAGCTTTCTTT; clone size: few; J gene: TRBJ1-1; D gene: .; V gene: TRBV5-1
CDR3 protein: CASSSQWGAGELFF; CDR3 DNA: TGTGCCAGCAGCTCGCAATGGGGGGCCGGGGAGCTGTTTTTT; clone size: few; J gene: TRBJ2-2; D gene: .; V gene: TRBV7-8
CDR3 protein: CASSSSPTDGNTIYF; CDR3 DNA: TGCGCCAGCAGCTCAAGCCCGACAGATGGAAACACCATATATTTT; clone size: few; J gene: TRBJ1-3; D gene: .; V gene: TRBV5-1
CDR3 protein: CSARHGQGANTGELFF; CDR3 DNA: TGCAGTGCTAGACACGGACAGGGCGCGAACACCGGGGAGCTGTTTTTT; clone size: .; J gene: TRBJ2-2; D gene: TRBD1; V gene: TRBV20-1
CDR3 protein: CASSPLGSYGYTF; CDR3 DNA: TGTGCCAGCAGCCCCCTCGGCAGCTATGGCTACACCTTC; clone size: .; J gene: TRBJ1-2; D gene: .; V gene: TRBV11-3
CDR3 protein: CSAPMGTTGRRGNEQFF; CDR3 DNA: TGCAGTGCGCCTATGGGGACTACAGGGCGTCGTGGAAATGAGCAGTTCTTC; clone size: .; J gene: TRBJ2-1; D gene: .; V gene: TRBV20-1
CDR3 protein: CSASEGLRYIQYF; CDR3 DNA: TGCAGTGCTAGTGAGGGACTCAGGTACATTCAGTACTTC; clone size: few; J gene: TRBJ2-4; D gene: .; V gene: TRBV20-1
CDR3 protein: CASSLSLSITYEQYF; CDR3 DNA: TGTGCCAGCAGCTTAAGTTTGTCGATAACCTACGAGCAGTACTTC; clone size: .; J gene: TRBJ2-7; D gene: .; V gene: TRBV7-9
CDR3 protein: CSAIPQVNTQYF; CDR3 DNA: TGCAGTGCTATCCCCCAGGTCAATACGCAGTATTTT; clone size: .; J gene: TRBJ2-3; D gene: .; V gene: TRBV20-1
CDR3 protein: CASSLRREGDTQYF; CDR3 DNA: TGTGCCAGCAGCTTAAGGCGGGAGGGAGATACGCAGTATTTT; clone size: few; J gene: TRBJ2-3; D gene: TRBD2; V gene: TRBV7-2
CDR3 protein: CASSPRLAVNRRDNEQFF; CDR3 DNA: TGTGCCAGCAGCCCCAGACTAGCGGTGAATCGTCGGGACAATGAGCAGTTCTTC; clone size: few; J gene: TRBJ2-1; D gene: TRBD2; V gene: TRBV7-9
CDR3 protein: CSARTGGVGTEAFF; CDR3 DNA: TGCAGCGCCCGGACAGGGGGCGTCGGCACTGAAGCTTTCTTT; clone size: many; J gene: TRBJ1-1; D gene: TRBD1; V gene: TRBV29-1
CDR3 protein: CASSQEENTEAFF; CDR3 DNA: TGTGCCAGCAGCCAAGAGGAGAACACTGAAGCTTTCTTT; clone size: .; J gene: TRBJ1-1; D gene: .; V gene: TRBV3-1
CDR3 protein: CASSPFLLSGPGANVLTF; CDR3 DNA: TGTGCCAGCAGTCCGTTTCTTTTATCAGGTCCTGGGGCCAACGTCCTGACTTTC; clone size: .; J gene: TRBJ2-6; D gene: .; V gene: TRBV28
CDR3 protein: CASSSGGGSYNEQFF; CDR3 DNA: TGTGCCAGCAGCTCCGGCGGGGGTTCCTACAATGAGCAGTTCTTC; clone size: many; J gene: TRBJ2-1; D gene: TRBD2; V gene: TRBV7-9
CDR3 protein: CASTPSFSSYEQYF; CDR3 DNA: TGTGCCAGCACTCCTTCTTTTAGCTCCTACGAGCAGTACTTC; clone size: .; J gene: TRBJ2-7; D gene: .; V gene: TRBV11-2
CDR3 protein: CASSSNTVNTEAFF; CDR3 DNA: TGCGCCAGCAGCTCCAATACAGTGAACACTGAAGCTTTCTTT; clone size: .; J gene: TRBJ1-1; D gene: .; V gene: TRBV5-1
CDR3 protein: CASSQDSSGRATNEQFF; CDR3 DNA: TGCGCCAGCAGCCAAGATTCATCCGGGAGGGCCACCAATGAGCAGTTCTTC; clone size: many; J gene: TRBJ2-1; D gene: TRBD2; V gene: TRBV4-1
CDR3 protein: CASSLGGFLSEQYF; CDR3 DNA: TGTGCCAGCAGCTTGGGTGGCTTCCTCAGTGAGCAGTACTTC; clone size: many; J gene: TRBJ2-7; D gene: .; V gene: TRBV5-5
CDR3 protein: CSARQGNSGANVLTF; CDR3 DNA: TGCAGTGCTAGACAGGGAAATTCTGGGGCCAACGTCCTGACTTTC; clone size: .; J gene: TRBJ2-6; D gene: .; V gene: TRBV20-1
CDR3 protein: CASSLDGTANQPQHF; CDR3 DNA: TGCGCCAGCAGCTTGGATGGGACAGCTAATCAGCCCCAGCATTTT; clone size: .; J gene: TRBJ1-5; D gene: TRBD1; V gene: TRBV5-1
CDR3 protein: CASSPRVGEYYGQYF; CDR3 DNA: TGCGCCAGCAGCCCTCGGGTCGGGGAATACTACGGGCAGTACTTC; clone size: few; J gene: TRBJ2-7; D gene: .; V gene: TRBV5-1
CDR3 protein: CSVVQGGGDYGYAF; CDR3 DNA: TGCAGCGTCGTACAGGGAGGGGGGGACTATGGCTACGCCTTC; clone size: .; J gene: TRBJ1-2; D gene: .; V gene: TRBV29-1
CDR3 protein: CSAPPAGVEQYF; CDR3 DNA: TGCAGTGCCCCCCCGGCGGGAGTCGAGCAGTACTTC; clone size: .; J gene: TRBJ2-7; D gene: TRBD2; V gene: TRBV20-1
CDR3 protein: CASSVGAAQETQYF; CDR3 DNA: TGCGCCAGCAGCGTGGGGGCAGCTCAAGAGACCCAGTACTTC; clone size: .; J gene: TRBJ2-5; D gene: .; V gene: TRBV5-1
CDR3 protein: CASSPDRVSDMQYF; CDR3 DNA: TGTGCCAGCAGCCCGGACAGGGTCTCGGACATGCAGTACTTC; clone size: .; J gene: TRBJ2-4; D gene: TRBD1; V gene: TRBV12-3/TRBV12-4
CDR3 protein: CASSSSTGTGMGGYTF; CDR3 DNA: TGTGCCAGCAGTTCGAGTACCGGGACAGGGATGGGCGGCTACACCTTC; clone size: many; J gene: TRBJ1-2; D gene: TRBD1; V gene: TRBV6-2/TRBV6-3
CDR3 protein: CASSAGTSGPGTDTQYF; CDR3 DNA: TGTGCCAGCAGTGCCGGGACTAGCGGTCCTGGCACAGATACGCAGTATTTT; clone size: .; J gene: TRBJ2-3; D gene: TRBD2; V gene: TRBV28
CDR3 protein: CASSREGRNTQYF; CDR3 DNA: TGCGCCAGCAGCAGGGAAGGTCGTAATACGCAGTATTTT; clone size: medium-sized; J gene: TRBJ2-3; D gene: .; V gene: TRBV5-1
CDR3 protein: CASSPIAAAYEQYF; CDR3 DNA: TGTGCCAGCAGCCCAATAGCGGCCGCGTACGAGCAGTACTTC; clone size: few; J gene: TRBJ2-7; D gene: .; V gene: TRBV11-2